The 18 T cell receptor beta chains given below trace back to one sample, sequenced in a study of regulatory and conventional T cells in RAG deficiency (dated by TCRdb to about 2017). Preparation of the library involved the immunoSEQ multiplex PCR assay. Imported from immuneACCESS, the table was reduced by TCRdb to in-frame sequences with V and J called. These copies leave out some clones; in studies compared against another copy, an unresolved V gene accounts for under half, and the cause of the remainder is not known. The sample table shows around 23,000 clones, and 90% to 95% are seen once. The ten largest make up less than 0.85% of the sample. Before genomic DNA extraction, conventional CD4+ T cells were isolated from blood as CD25-low CD127-high cells. The same specimen was also included in a second study, on regulatory T cells. That second publication adds: The multiplex PCR relied on 52 forward TRBV primers and 13 reverse TRBJ primers, and amplification bias was corrected through assay-based and computational methods.

The sample consisted of CD4+ T cells sorted from blood. These receptors originate from a human donor in good health.

V and J are TRBV30 and TRBJ1-6; D ambiguous. CDR1 is GTSNPN and CDR2 is SVGIG in the germline V gene (reference sequence). Trimming removed 2 bases at V and 9 bases at J, with 17 bases between. The CDR3 contains 15 residues. CDR3 sequence reads: CAWSIVGSFRSPLHF. CDR3 in DNA: TGTGCCTGGAGTATCGTGGGGTCATTCCGTTCACCCCTCCACTTT.

The rearrangement links TRBV4-2 to TRBJ1-2; maybe TRBD1 (5 bases). The V gene's germline CDR1 is LGHNA and CDR2 YNFKEQ. The CDR3 covers 14 residues. V was trimmed by 3 bases and J by 7 bases, leaving 15 bases between them. The DNA for the CDR3 is TGTGCCAGCAGCCAGACAGATACCTTCGGTGGCTACACCTTC. Its protein product is CASSQTDTFGGYTF.

This clone was picked up one time. The chain joins TRBV29-1 to TRBJ2-7, with TRBD2 matching 14 bases. The germline gives CDR1 SQVTM, CDR2 ANQGSEA. J lost 3 bases, V lost 7 bases, and 5 bases had no gene match. The CDR3 runs to 14 residues. This CDR3 reads CSAVTSGRDYEQYF. The CDR3 region has the DNA TGCAGCGCCGTGACTAGCGGGAGGGACTACGAGCAGTACTTC.

This clone has more than one count but fewer than ten. The genes are TRBV6-1 and TRBJ2-7, with a possible D match to TRBD1 (5 bases). V was trimmed by 0 bases and J by 2 bases, leaving 11 bases between them. The length of the CDR3 is 15 residues. Germline V gene lookup returns CDR1 MNHNS and CDR2 SASEGT. The CDR3 region is CASSEAIGAPYEQYF. The CDR3 coding sequence is TGTGCCAGCAGTGAAGCGATAGGGGCGCCCTACGAGCAGTACTTC.

The rearrangement links TRBV6-5 to TRBJ2-2; perhaps TRBD1 as D (6 bases). The CDR3 runs 13 residues. The V gene lost 6 bases and the J gene lost 3 bases, with 8 bases spanning the gap. Germline assignment: CDR1 MNHEY and CDR2 SVGAGI. The CDR3 spells CASSNRDTGELFF. The CDR3 DNA follows: TGTGCCAGCAGCAACAGGGACACCGGGGAGCTGTTTTTT.

This clone occurred once. The chain recombines TRBV7-2 with TRBJ1-5, with D uncertain. Germline V lookup: CDR1 SGHTA, CDR2 FQGNSA. Trimming took 0 bases from V and 4 from J, leaving 10 bases between them. CDR3 length: 15 residues. Here the CDR3 reads CASSLAGGLNQPQHF. The CDR3 nucleotides are TGTGCCAGCAGCTTAGCGGGCGGATTAAATCAGCCCCAGCATTTT.

The chain couples TRBV7-8 to TRBJ1-1; D is possibly TRBD1 (5 bases). The CDR3 has 16 amino acids. Germline CDR1 SGHVS, CDR2 FQNEAQ. Between the trimmed V and J ends, which lost 5 bases and 3 bases, there was a span of 19 bases. The CDR3 DNA reads TGTGCCAGCAGCCTTACAGACCGTGGAGGGGACACTGAAGCTTTCTTT. Amino acids: CASSLTDRGGDTEAFF.

CDR3 sequence (DNA): TGTGCCAGCAGCCTCAAGAGGGTGGAGCAGTTCTTC. It is translated as CASSLKRVEQFF. V and J are TRBV11-2 and TRBJ2-1; the D gene is possibly TRBD2 (5 bases). Germline lookup yields CDR1 SGHAT and CDR2 FQNNGV. The length of the CDR3 is 12 residues. The V gene lost 5 bases and the J gene lost 10 bases, with 12 bases spanning the gap.

The chain links TRBV5-4 to TRBJ2-3; 10 nucleotides agree with TRBD2. This CDR3 has 15 amino acids. V was clipped by 3 bases and J by 1 base; unmatched bases: 2. Germline values: CDR1 SGHNT, CDR2 YYREEE (reference sequence). CDR3 in amino acids: CASSSLAGGTDTQYF. The CDR3 bases are TGTGCCAGCAGCTCGCTAGCGGGAGGCACAGATACGCAGTATTTT.

The chain combines TRBV12-5 with TRBJ1-1, with D uncertain. V lost 2 bases and J lost 7, with 8 bases in between. Germline lookup yields CDR1 LGHNT and CDR2 FRNRAP. The CDR3 spans 12 residues. The CDR3 spells CASGLHGLEAFF. DNA of the CDR3: TGTGCTAGTGGTTTGCACGGCCTTGAAGCTTTCTTT.

The chain uses TRBV7-2 and TRBJ1-6, with TRBD1 identical over 8 bases. The CDR3 runs 15 residues. CDR1 and CDR2 (germline): SGHTA, FQGNSA. The V segment lost 5 bases and the J segment 10 bases; nucleotides outside the gene matches: 10. This CDR3 reads CASSPAGGVRSPLHF. CDR3 bases: TGTGCCAGCAGCCCCGCAGGGGGCGTGCGATCACCCCTCCACTTT.

The chain has TRBV2 and TRBJ1-1; possible D gene TRBD1, 5 bases. The CDR3 loop spans 12 amino acids. Germline V gene data show CDR1 as SNHLY and CDR2 as FYNNEI. V was shortened by 3 bases and J by 4 bases, with 6 bases between the two germline ends. The CDR3 spells CASSEGRTEAFF. The CDR3 coding sequence is TGTGCCAGCAGTGAGGGGCGCACTGAAGCTTTCTTT.

This clone was found once. J is TRBJ2-2 and V is TRBV6-6, with 10 bases matching TRBD1. Germline CDR1 and CDR2: MNHNY and SVGAGI (reference sequence). Trimming at V came to 2 bases and at J to 6 bases, leaving 0 bases not matched to a gene. CDR3 length: 14 residues. The CDR3 DNA reads TGTGCCAGCAGTTACGGACAGGGGGCCGGGGAGCTGTTTTTT. Amino acids: CASSYGQGAGELFF.

This chain uses TRBV14 with TRBJ2-2; maybe TRBD1 (5 bases). Trimming cost V 1 base and J 4 bases, with 16 bases left between them. CDR3 length equals 17 residues. Germline V gene sequence: CDR1 SGHDN, CDR2 FVKESK. CDR3 in amino acids: CASSQGQHQRFTGELFF. CDR3 DNA: TGTGCCAGCAGCCAAGGACAGCACCAAAGGTTCACCGGGGAGCTGTTTTTT.

The V and J genes are TRBV7-2 and TRBJ2-1, with 8 bases identical to TRBD2. The CDR3 is made up of 16 amino acids. J was trimmed by 4 bases and V by 5 bases; bases with no gene match: 10. Germline V gives CDR1 SGHTA, CDR2 FQGNSA. This chain's CDR3 is CASSRRVGRAYNEQFF. Here the CDR3 DNA reads TGTGCCAGCAGCCGGCGGGTCGGGAGGGCTTACAATGAGCAGTTCTTC. Supplemented by reference TRBV7-2 and TRBJ2-1, the full variable domain reads GAGVSQSPSNKVTEKGKDVELRCDPISGHTALYWYRQSLGQGLEFLIYFQGNSAPDKSGLPSDRFSAERTGGSVSTLTIQRTQQEDSAVYLCASSRRVGRAYNEQFFGPGTRLTVL.

The chain recombines TRBV5-1 with TRBJ1-3; D is unclear. CDR1 SGHRS and CDR2 YFSETQ come from the germline V gene. This CDR3 is 15 amino acids long. Trimming removed 1 base at V and 0 bases at J, with 8 bases between. The CDR3 spells CASSLRAASGNTIYF. As DNA, the CDR3 is TGCGCCAGCAGCTTGAGGGCAGCCTCTGGAAACACCATATATTTT.

The V call is TRBV6-5, the J call TRBJ1-1; maybe TRBD1 (6 bases). This CDR3 spans 14 amino acids. Trimming removed 2 bases at V and 5 bases at J, with 12 bases between. CDR1 and CDR2 from the germline V gene are MNHEY and SVGAGI. The CDR3 DNA reads as TGTGCCAGCAGTTACAACAGGGAGGGGACTGAAGCTTTCTTT. It encodes CASSYNREGTEAFF.

V and J are TRBV7-2 and TRBJ2-7, with D maybe TRBD1 (5 bases). Trimming left V 5 bases short and J 3 bases short, with 20 bases between. This CDR3 is 16 amino acids long. From germline, CDR1 is SGHTA and CDR2 FQGNSA. Here the CDR3 DNA reads TGTGCCAGCAGCCCCGACAGTGTCCAGAACTTCTACGAGCAGTACTTC. Translated, it gives CASSPDSVQNFYEQYF.